The source of this TCR beta chain is a study of blood T cell repertoires in COVID-19. Study-wide background: Material from acute and convalescent COVID-19 was sourced from the United States, Italy and Spain. PBMCs, B-cell-depleted T cells, or T cells were the source of the cDNA or gDNA that made up the material.

In the original analysis: Amplification with reference gene primers provided the estimates of nucleated cell counts. Profiling relied on immunoSEQ multiplex PCR, and the TCRdb table lists in-frame clones only, not all of them. Clone size and the V and J calls come from that table; the DNA yielded D and trimming. The data hold more than 150,000 clones, with about 87% observed a single time. This CDR3 contains 17 residues. After removal of 0 bases from V and 3 bases from J, the junction contained 8 bases not matched to a gene. CDR1 is SGHAT, CDR2 FQDESV, per germline (reference sequence). The sample comprised peripheral blood. This receptor was obtained from a man aged 40-49 years with active or convalescent COVID-19. The chain links TRBV11-1 to TRBJ2-1; 7 bases are shared with TRBD2. The CDR3, as DNA: TGTGCCAGCAGCTTAGCGTTTATGGCTAGCGGCTACAATGAGCAGTTCTTC. Encoded protein: CASSLAFMASGYNEQFF.